What follows are 4 T cell receptor beta chains derived from one specimen sequenced in a study of cytomegalovirus exposure and HLA in healthy donors. Use of 60 Vbeta and 13 Jbeta primers characterized the PCR. Sequencing used immunoSEQ multiplex PCR; TCRdb keeps in-frame clones, though not all of them. The sample consists of 140,000 or so clones, approximately 79% of them appearing once. Source material: PBMCs. The receptors come from a young man in good health and CMV-seropositive.

The V call is TRBV10-3, the J call TRBJ2-1; 9 bases agree with TRBD1. Germline CDR1 reads ENHRY; CDR2 reads SYGVKD. This CDR3 contains 14 residues. Unmatched junction bases numbered 4, after V lost 4 bases and J lost 6 bases. CDR3 nucleotide sequence: TGTGCCATCAGTGGGACAGGGGCAACCAATGAGCAGTTCTTC. This translates into CAISGTGATNEQFF.

V gene TRBV6-6 combines with J gene TRBJ2-5, with 7 bases matching TRBD1. The J call may be faulty, since TRBJ2-7 better matches the DNA end. Germline values: CDR1 MNHNY, CDR2 SVGAGI (reference sequence). This CDR3 has 13 residues. As DNA, the CDR3 is TGTGCCAGCAGTTACACAGGGGCTTACGAGCAGTACTTC. Translated: CASSYTGAYEQYF.

The V call is TRBV7-9, the J call TRBJ2-1; 9 nucleotides line up with TRBD2. CDR1 and CDR2 (germline): SEHNR, FQNEAQ (reference sequence). This CDR3 is 15 amino acids long. V shed 6 bases, J shed 4 bases, and the junction held 7 bases outside the gene matches. The CDR3 spells CASSSIAGAYNEQFF. The CDR3 DNA is TGTGCCAGCAGTTCCATAGCGGGAGCTTACAATGAGCAGTTCTTC.

J is TRBJ1-2 and V is TRBV28, with 7 bases aligning to TRBD1. This CDR3 is 16 amino acids long. Germline V gene data show CDR1 as MDHEN and CDR2 as SYDVKM. Trimming took 6 bases from V and 5 from J; bases not matched to a gene: 15. CDR3 coding DNA: TGTGCCAGCAGAGTTACTCCGGGACAGCCTTTTTATGGCTACACCTTC. Its translation is CASRVTPGQPFYGYTF.